This T cell receptor (beta chain) was sequenced in a study of control samples from healthy donors and cancer patients. TCRdb's table, derived via immunoSEQ multiplex PCR, lists solely in-frame clones and lacks some. In the table there are 350,000 to 450,000 clones, around nine tenths of which are singletons. V lost 5 bases and J lost 11, with 15 bases in between. Germline-derived CDR1 and CDR2 are MNHEY and SMNVEV (reference sequence). The length of the CDR3 is 12 residues. The chain combines TRBV27 with TRBJ1-1, with D hard to call. This receptor was obtained from a man aged 40-49 years with head and neck cancer. The sequenced material came from PBMCs. The CDR3 loop is CASSRGGSGAFF. The DNA for the CDR3 is TGTGCCAGCAGTCGGGGAGGGAGTGGTGCTTTCTTT.